This T cell receptor (beta chain) was observed in a study of graft-versus-host responses after intestinal transplantation. Study at large: Multivisceral, liver-intestinal, or isolated intestinal grafts went to recipients. Tacrolimus plus steroids were given to all recipients for approximately three years, preceded by anti-thymocyte globulin induction. Study findings and constraints: GvH clone levels peaked in circulation, and this peak was associated with early post-transplant HvG declines.

J was trimmed by 5 bases and V by 5 bases; bases with no gene match: 6. This CDR3 has 14 residues. CDR1 is MNHNY, CDR2 SVGAGI, per germline (reference sequence). Regarding this clone: The target antigen is unknown.

Sequencing was performed with immunoSEQ multiplex PCR; in TCRdb, only in-frame clones are kept and a portion is missing. Of about 94,000 clones listed, 90% to 95% are singletons. The source is a human donor who received an intestinal transplant. V is TRBV6-6 and J is TRBJ1-1; 9 positions match TRBD1. The material was unstimulated CD8+ T cells sorted from spleen or lymph node cells, obtained before intestinal transplant. The DNA of the CDR3 is TGTGCCAGCAGTGGCACAGGGGGCGCGACTGAAGCTTTCTTT. As protein: CASSGTGGATEAFF.